This T cell receptor (beta chain) was recorded in a study of cytomegalovirus exposure and HLA in healthy donors. Study at large: About 85 million unique TCRs from HLA-typed donors were held in an early release of data.

The CDR3 has 13 residues. Germline CDR1 and CDR2: SGHRS and YFSETQ. V lost 3 bases, J lost 7 bases, and 13 bases lay in between. It was with 60 Vbeta and 13 Jbeta primers that the PCR ran. Clones were sequenced by immunoSEQ multiplex PCR, and TCRdb holds only the in-frame ones, with some missing. The data hold over 100,000 clones, with around 74% observed a single time. Sample: PBMCs. The sequence came from a man aged 30 to 39 in good health and CMV-seropositive. V usage is TRBV5-1 and J usage is TRBJ1-2; D gene uncertain. The CDR3 bases are TGCGCCAGCAGCTGGCGAGCTGAGGTTGGCTACACCTTC. This gives the protein CASSWRAEVGYTF.